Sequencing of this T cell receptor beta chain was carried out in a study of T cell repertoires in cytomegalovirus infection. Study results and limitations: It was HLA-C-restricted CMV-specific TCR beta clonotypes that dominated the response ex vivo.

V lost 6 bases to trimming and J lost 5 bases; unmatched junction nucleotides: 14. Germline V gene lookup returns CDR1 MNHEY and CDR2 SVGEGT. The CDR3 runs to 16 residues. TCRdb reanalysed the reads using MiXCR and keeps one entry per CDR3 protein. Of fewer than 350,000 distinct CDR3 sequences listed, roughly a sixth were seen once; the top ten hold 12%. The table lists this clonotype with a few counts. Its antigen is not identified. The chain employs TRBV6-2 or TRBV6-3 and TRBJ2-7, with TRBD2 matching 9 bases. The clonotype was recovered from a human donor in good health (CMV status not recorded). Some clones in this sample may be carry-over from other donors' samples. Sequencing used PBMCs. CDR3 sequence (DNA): TGTGCCAGCAGCGCCCAGTGGCGGGGGGGCCTTCACGAGCAGTACTTC. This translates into CASSAQWRGGLHEQYF.